This T cell receptor beta chain was recorded in a study of shared T cell receptors in the human thymus. From germline, CDR1 is SGHVS and CDR2 FNYEAQ. The CDR3 runs to 17 residues. Trimming at V came to 1 base and at J to 2 bases, leaving 8 bases not matched to a gene. This clone appeared a few times. Clones were read by immunoSEQ multiplex PCR, and TCRdb kept only the in-frame ones, dropping some. The table records roughly 500,000 clones, around 78% of them present only once. The same data also went into a second study, on human thymus T cells. That source notes: Healthy Finnish infants undergoing corrective surgery for congenital heart defects were used as donors. During corrective heart surgery, resections were taken, and the thymus tissue came from them. Thymic and blood repertoires appeared to display a bias in their usage of V and J genes.

The receptor was isolated from a boy younger than two with a congenital heart defect. The chain recombines TRBV7-6 with TRBJ2-3; the match to TRBD2 covers 8 bases. Sequenced material: thymocytes. The CDR3, as DNA: TGTGCCAGCAGCTTAGTAGGAAGCGGGAGACACACAGATACGCAGTATTTT. Its protein is CASSLVGSGRHTDTQYF.